The sequence of this TCR beta chain was determined in a study of beta chain features in type 1 diabetes. Turning to this clone: Its cognate antigen is unknown.

Findings and caveats of the study: Type 1 diabetes patients had moderately but significantly shorter TCRB CDR3s in all four CD4+ subsets. There were fewer insertions and more deletions at the VDJ junctions of type 1 diabetes patients.

Isolated RNA was reverse transcribed in full, so expressed TCRB transcripts were sequenced. Reads from naive, central memory and regulatory T cell samples averaged about 3.8 million. Here immunoSEQ multiplex PCR was the method, and the copy in TCRdb shows in-frame clones only, minus some. The sample yields approximately 170,000 clones, more than 60% seen once. Naive, central memory, regulatory and stem cell-like memory cells within the CD4+ compartment were sorted using CD45RO/CCR7/CD25/CD127/CD95/CD27. Germline V gene data show CDR1 as SEHNR and CDR2 as FQNEAQ (reference sequence). V shed 5 bases and J shed 7 bases, with 21 bases lying between them. This CDR3 has 16 residues.

The clonotype originates from a man younger than 45 with type 1 diabetes. Specimen: naive CD4+ T cells from blood. The chain carries TRBV7-9 and TRBJ2-1; D possibly corresponds to TRBD2 (6 bases). The CDR3 protein is CASSTRDSGRTNEQFF. The CDR3 DNA sequence: TGTGCCAGCAGCACCCGGGACTCAGGGAGGACGAATGAGCAGTTCTTC.